This is a list of T cell receptor beta chains from one sample in a study of T cell responses to AZD1222 COVID-19 vaccine. The data were produced by immunoSEQ multiplex PCR, yet TCRdb's version contains in-frame clones alone and is incomplete. This table holds about 150,000 clones, about nine tenths found once. Sequences were derived from peripheral blood, sampled on day 0 of AZD1222 vaccination. The origin of the receptors is an adult in good health. CDR3s include the opening cysteine and the closing phenylalanine or tryptophan. A D gene is named only where the DNA matches it firmly. The size field is filled for only some rows; it gives once, few, many or a size class.

DNA	CDR3	V	J	size	D
TGTGCCAGCAGCTTGCGGCTAGCCGAGGGTGAGCAGTTCTTC	CASSLRLAEGEQFF	TRBV5-4	TRBJ2-1	.	.
TGTGCCAGCAGCCAAGTCCCGTACTCTGGAAACACCATATATTTT	CASSQVPYSGNTIYF	TRBV3-1/TRBV3-2	TRBJ1-3	.	.
TGTGCCACCAGTGAAAGACAGATCATGAACACTGAAGCTTTCTTT	CATSERQIMNTEAFF	TRBV24-1	TRBJ1-1	.	.
TGTGCCAGCAGTTTATGGGGACTGTCCGGGGGGAAACCCACCTACGAGCAGTACTTC	CASSLWGLSGGKPTYEQYF	TRBV27	TRBJ2-7	.	TRBD2
TGTGCCAGTAGTCCTGGGACAGCGGGGGTTCAGCCCCAGCATTTT	CASSPGTAGVQPQHF	TRBV19	TRBJ1-5	.	TRBD1
TGTGCCAGCAGCTCAAACACTGAAGCTTTCTTT	CASSSNTEAFF	TRBV7-2	TRBJ1-1	.	.
TGCGCCAGCAGCCAAGAGGCAGGCTCTGGGGCCAACGTCCTGACTTTC	CASSQEAGSGANVLTF	TRBV4-3	TRBJ2-6	.	.
TGTGCCAGCAGCGTAGAGGGGGGGCATCAGCCCCAGCATTTT	CASSVEGGHQPQHF	TRBV9	TRBJ1-5	.	.
TGTGCCAGCAGCCTCCGACAGCCGGGGAGCAATCAGCCCCAGCATTTT	CASSLRQPGSNQPQHF	TRBV21-1	TRBJ1-5	.	.
TGTGCCAGCAGTTACTCTACAGGACGGGTGGTTGAAGCTTTCTTT	CASSYSTGRVVEAFF	TRBV6-5	TRBJ1-1	.	.
TGTGCCAGCAGGGACGCACCCTGGGACTATGGCTACACCTTC	CASRDAPWDYGYTF	TRBV6-5	TRBJ1-2	.	.
TGCAGCGTCGGACGCGAATTCTACGAGCAGTACTTC	CSVGREFYEQYF	TRBV29-1	TRBJ2-7	once	.
TGTGCCAGCAGTTACGGACAGCCACATAGCAATCAGCCCCAGCATTTT	CASSYGQPHSNQPQHF	TRBV6-5	TRBJ1-5	.	.
TGTGCCAGCAGCTTTAGCTCTGGGGCCAACGTCCTGACTTTC	CASSFSSGANVLTF	TRBV7-9	TRBJ2-6	.	.
TGTGCCAGCAGTTTAACAACAGGGACTCTCCTGTCTAACTATGGCTACACCTTC	CASSLTTGTLLSNYGYTF	TRBV27	TRBJ1-2	.	.
TGCGCCAGCAGCTCCGGGACAGGGCCCAAAAACATTCAGTACTTC	CASSSGTGPKNIQYF	TRBV5-1	TRBJ2-4	.	TRBD1
TGTGCCAGCACCACGACGGGACAGGGAATAACGGGCGAGCAGTACTTC	CASTTTGQGITGEQYF	TRBV28	TRBJ2-7	.	TRBD1
TGTGCCAGCAGTCCTCTACTCTCCGGTCTGAACACTGAAGCTTTCTTT	CASSPLLSGLNTEAFF	TRBV28	TRBJ1-1	.	.
TGCACTGTGGGGACTAGTAGTTACAATGAGCAGTTCTTC	CTVGTSSYNEQFF	TRBV29-1	TRBJ2-1	.	TRBD2
TGTGCCAGCAGTCCATCCGGGACAGGGGATCAGCCCCAGCATTTT	CASSPSGTGDQPQHF	TRBV28	TRBJ1-5	.	TRBD1
TGTGCCAGCAGCCCCTCGAGTGACGCCGGGGAGCTGTTTTTT	CASSPSSDAGELFF	TRBV7-3	TRBJ2-2	.	.
TGTGCCAGCAGTCCGGGTTTAAGCTACGAGCAGTACTTC	CASSPGLSYEQYF	TRBV6-5	TRBJ2-7	.	.
TGTGCCAGCAGCCTCGGGACAGGGTTTTCTGGAAACACCATATATTTT	CASSLGTGFSGNTIYF	TRBV7-2	TRBJ1-3	.	TRBD1
TGTGCCAGCAGCTTGCGAGGGGGATCCTACAATGAGCAGTTCTTC	CASSLRGGSYNEQFF	TRBV5-6	TRBJ2-1	.	.
TGTGCCAGCAGTCCCCCAGGACAGCCCCAACCCAGGGGCGGCTACACCTTC	CASSPPGQPQPRGGYTF	TRBV28	TRBJ1-2	.	.
TGCGCCAGCAGTCAATCAGGGATGGGGGAGCTGTTTTTT	CASSQSGMGELFF	TRBV23-1	TRBJ2-2	.	.
TGCAGTGCTAGTCAGAATGGACTAGCGGGTTATTCCTACAATGAGCAGTTCTTC	CSASQNGLAGYSYNEQFF	TRBV20-1	TRBJ2-1	.	TRBD2
TGTGCCAGCAGCTACCTGACCGGGACTAGCGGGAGTACTCGTGGGGACGAGCAGTACTTC	CASSYLTGTSGSTRGDEQYF	TRBV5-5	TRBJ2-7	.	TRBD2
TGCAGCGTTGTATTCGTCCAACTAGCGGGAGGTGCGACAGATACGCAGTATTTT	CSVVFVQLAGGATDTQYF	TRBV29-1	TRBJ2-3	.	TRBD2
TGTGCCAGCTCACCGGGCTACGAGCAGTACTTC	CASSPGYEQYF	TRBV18	TRBJ2-7	.	.
TGTGCCAGCAGCTTAGGCCTAGCGGGAGGGTTCGGTGAGCAGTACTTC	CASSLGLAGGFGEQYF	TRBV7-9	TRBJ2-7	.	TRBD2
TGTGCCAGCAGTTACACTCCGGGTTCCTCTGGAAACACCATATATTTT	CASSYTPGSSGNTIYF	TRBV6-5	TRBJ1-3	.	.
TGTGCCAGCAGCTTAGTCGGGAATATCCCCGGGGAGCTGTTTTTT	CASSLVGNIPGELFF	TRBV11-3	TRBJ2-2	.	.
TGTGCCAGCAGCTTAACGCCCGGAGTAGGCACAGATACGCAGTATTTT	CASSLTPGVGTDTQYF	TRBV7-3	TRBJ2-3	.	.
TGCAGCAAAACCAAAGGGACAGGGAATGAGCAGTTCTTC	CSKTKGTGNEQFF	TRBV29-1	TRBJ2-1	.	TRBD1
TGCGCCAGCAGATCCGGGACAGGGACGGGTGGCTACACCTTC	CASRSGTGTGGYTF	TRBV5-1	TRBJ1-2	.	TRBD1
TGTGCCAGCAGCCTAAGACTAGAAGAGACCCAGTACTTC	CASSLRLEETQYF	TRBV13	TRBJ2-5	.	.
TGTGCCAGCTCGCTACGGGGACAGGGGGGCCAATGGGACACTGAAGCTTTCTTT	CASSLRGQGGQWDTEAFF	TRBV18	TRBJ1-1	.	TRBD1
TGTGCCAGCAGCTGGGGACAGGGTCGGTACGAGCAGTACTTC	CASSWGQGRYEQYF	TRBV11-2	TRBJ2-7	once	TRBD1
TGTGCCAGCAGTTTATCCCTCGCCTCCGGGACAGCGCTCTACGAGCAGTACTTC	CASSLSLASGTALYEQYF	TRBV28	TRBJ2-7	.	TRBD1
TGTGCCAGCAGTTTAGAACTTAATCAGCCCCAGCATTTT	CASSLELNQPQHF	TRBV27	TRBJ1-5	.	.
TGTGCCAGCAGCTTTTCGCGCCAAGAAGCTTTCTTT	CASSFSRQEAFF	TRBV7-9	TRBJ1-1	.	.
TGTGCCAGCAGCTTAGTATTACGTAGTACTTACACCGGGGAGCTGTTTTTT	CASSLVLRSTYTGELFF	TRBV7-9	TRBJ2-2	.	.
TGTGCCAGCAGTTTTCCCGACTCCTACGAGCAGTACTTC	CASSFPDSYEQYF	TRBV28	TRBJ2-7	.	.
TGTGCCAGCAGTTCTCAGGGGTGGGGCAATCAGCCCCAGCATTTT	CASSSQGWGNQPQHF	TRBV28	TRBJ1-5	once	.
TGTGCCAGCAGCAAGGACAGAATCTATGGCTACACCTTC	CASSKDRIYGYTF	TRBV6-5	TRBJ1-2	.	.
TGTGCCAGCAGCCAAGCCCGGACAGGGGGAACTAATGAAAAACTGTTTTTT	CASSQARTGGTNEKLFF	TRBV3-1/TRBV3-2	TRBJ1-4	.	TRBD1
TGTGCCAGCAGTTCCACCCACAGGGAATATCAGCCCCAGCATTTT	CASSSTHREYQPQHF	TRBV28	TRBJ1-5	.	.
TGTGCCAGCAGCCCGCCCCAGGGTCCTTTCTATGGCTACACCTTC	CASSPPQGPFYGYTF	TRBV5-5	TRBJ1-2	.	.
TGTGCCAGCAGTTTATCGGGGGCGAGGGGAAACACCATATATTTT	CASSLSGARGNTIYF	TRBV27	TRBJ1-3	.	.
TGTGCCACCAGTGATCCCAAGAAGACACGCTACGAGCAGTACTTC	CATSDPKKTRYEQYF	TRBV24-1	TRBJ2-7	.	.
TGCGCCAGCAGCTTGGCCGACAGGGGGCATGAGCAGTACTTC	CASSLADRGHEQYF	TRBV5-1	TRBJ2-7	.	TRBD1
TGTGCCAGCAGCTTGACCGGATACGAGCAGTACTTC	CASSLTGYEQYF	TRBV11-2	TRBJ2-7	.	.
TGTGCCACCAGTGACCCGGGACAGCAAAACTATGGCTACACCTTC	CATSDPGQQNYGYTF	TRBV24-1	TRBJ1-2	.	TRBD1
TGTGCCAGTAGTATCCCCCGGGGGAGCACCGGGGAGCTGTTTTTT	CASSIPRGSTGELFF	TRBV19	TRBJ2-2	.	.
TGTGCCAGCAGCCGGTATTATGGCTACACCTTC	CASSRYYGYTF	TRBV5-6	TRBJ1-2	.	.
TGTGCCAGCAGTGAATCTAGGGGGCGCGGCAATGAGCAGTTCTTC	CASSESRGRGNEQFF	TRBV25-1	TRBJ2-1	.	TRBD1
TGTGCCAGCAAAGAGGGACAGATCAATCAGCCCCAGCATTTT	CASKEGQINQPQHF	TRBV6-5	TRBJ1-5	.	TRBD1
TGTGCCAGTAGTGTTACAGGCCTCATCTATGGCTACACCTTC	CASSVTGLIYGYTF	TRBV19	TRBJ1-2	.	.
TGCGCCAGCAGATATGACAGTTCCTACGAGCAGTACTTC	CASRYDSSYEQYF	TRBV5-1	TRBJ2-7	.	.